The 25 T cell receptor beta chains below were found in one sample sequenced in a study of synovial regulatory T cells in juvenile arthritis. Profiled with immunoSEQ multiplex PCR; TCRdb holds only in-frame clones, not every one. The sample has roughly 10,000 clones; the top ten hold around 1.1%. The sequenced sample was Treg cells from blood. Noted subset: remaining (HLA-DR-negative) circulating blood Treg cells. The origin of the receptors is a donor between 2 and 35 years old with juvenile idiopathic arthritis.

V gene TRBV27 combines with J gene TRBJ2-7; the D call from TCRdb, TRBD1, cannot be confirmed without DNA. This CDR3 is built from 13 residues. There is no recorded DNA. Per germline, CDR1 MNHEY and CDR2 SMNVEV (reference sequence). CDR3 sequence reads: CASSTSDSYEQYF.

This rearrangement joins TRBV6-5 to TRBJ1-5; TCRdb calls TRBD1, which cannot be checked without DNA. This CDR3 comprises 14 residues. DNA for this receptor is not on file. Germline lookup yields CDR1 MNHEY and CDR2 SVGAGI. The CDR3 region is CASIVGQGNQPQHF.

The chain recombines TRBV11-2 with TRBJ2-7. This CDR3 comprises 11 residues. DNA is not recorded here. Germline CDR1 is SGHAT and CDR2 is FQNNGV. The CDR3 loop reads CASSRPYEQYF.

V is TRBV18 and J is TRBJ1-1. This CDR3 has 18 residues. No DNA appears here. CDR1 is KGHSH and CDR2 is LQKENI in the germline V gene. CDR3 loop: CASSPLLGEGAYNTEAFF. The complete variable domain, with remaining parts taken from reference TRBV18 and TRBJ1-1, reads NAGVMQNPRHLVRRRGQEARLRCSPMKGHSHVYWYRQLPEEGLKFMVYLQKENIIDESGMPKERFSAEFPKEGPSILRIQQVVRGDSAAYFCASSPLLGEGAYNTEAFFGQGTRLTVV.

V and J are TRBV5-8 and TRBJ1-2; without DNA, the TCRdb call of TRBD1 cannot be checked. This CDR3 has 15 residues. A DNA sequence was not provided. The germline CDR1 and CDR2 sequences are SGHTS and YDEGEE. The CDR3 sequence: CASSLAPAGGYGYTF.

The V call is TRBV4-1, the J call TRBJ2-5; the TRBD2 assignment by TCRdb is unverifiable without DNA. The CDR3 spans 16 residues. The DNA sequence is not available. CDR1 is MGHRA and CDR2 is YSYEKL in the germline V gene. CDR3 residues: CASSQDPAGEGETQYF.

The chain employs TRBV5-1 and TRBJ1-1; TCRdb reports TRBD1, a call that lacks DNA to check it against. CDR1 SGHRS and CDR2 YFSETQ come from the germline V gene. This CDR3 is 13 amino acids long. No DNA was logged. This CDR3 reads CASSLGGRQGVFF.

This clone is classed as medium-sized by frequency. This chain connects TRBV19 to TRBJ2-5; TCRdb's D call, TRBD1, is unchecked because there is no DNA. The germline gives CDR1 LNHDA, CDR2 SQIVND (reference sequence). The CDR3 consists of 17 residues. No DNA appears here. CDR3 sequence reads: CASSIIPGTGGRETQYF.

This chain connects TRBV11-2 to TRBJ1-3; TCRdb's assignment of TRBD1 cannot be checked, as there is no DNA. Per germline, CDR1 SGHAT and CDR2 FQNNGV. This CDR3 contains 15 residues. Nucleotide data are not available. CDR3 sequence reads: CASSARTGDGNTIYF.

The chain has TRBV5-5 and TRBJ2-3; TCRdb selects TRBD1, and the lack of DNA leaves this call unchecked. The CDR3 loop spans 14 amino acids. No DNA appears here. Germline V gives CDR1 SGHKS, CDR2 YYEKEE (reference sequence). CDR3 sequence reads: CASSLRGFTDTQYF. The full variable domain, completed using reference TRBV5-5 and TRBJ2-3, is DAGVTQSPTHLIKTRGQQVTLRCSPISGHKSVSWYQQVLGQGPQFIFQYYEKEERGRGNFPDRFSARQFPNYSSELNVNALLLGDSALYLCASSLRGFTDTQYFGPGTRLTVL.

The chain recombines TRBV7-3 with TRBJ2-3; no DNA is available, so the TRBD2 call from TCRdb remains unchecked. The CDR3 runs 16 residues. No DNA is listed. Germline V gene lookup returns CDR1 SGHTA and CDR2 FQGTGA. The CDR3 reads CASSPGLAGVRDTQYF.

The rearrangement links TRBV29-1 to TRBJ2-3. The germline V gene has CDR1 SQVTM and CDR2 ANQGSEA. The CDR3 is made up of 13 amino acids. Nucleotide data are not available. CDR3: CSVAGGSTDTQYF.

V is TRBV2 and J is TRBJ1-5. CDR1 SNHLY and CDR2 FYNNEI come from the germline V gene. The CDR3 sequence is 12 residues long. Nucleotide data are not available. The CDR3 region is CASSGRAQPQHF.

The V gene is TRBV5-1, the J gene TRBJ2-1; there is no DNA to check the TCRdb D call of TRBD1. From germline, CDR1 is SGHRS and CDR2 YFSETQ. The CDR3 covers 14 residues. No DNA is listed. The CDR3 reads CASSLNRQGHEQFF.

The rearrangement uses TRBV18 and TRBJ1-4; TCRdb designates TRBD1, a call that cannot be tested without DNA. CDR3 size: 13 residues. Only the protein sequence is given. Germline V gives CDR1 KGHSH, CDR2 LQKENI. CDR3 loop: CASSRTGNEKLFF.

V gene TRBV10-2 combines with J gene TRBJ1-2; the TCRdb D gene call, TRBD1, has no DNA to confirm it. Looked up from germline, CDR1 is WSHSY and CDR2 is SAAADI. The CDR3 is 12 residues long. The protein alone is recorded here. CDR3 residues: CASRGGRYGYTF.

The rearrangement uses TRBV19 and TRBJ2-2; lacking DNA, the TRBD2 call made by TCRdb goes unchecked. CDR1 and CDR2 from the germline V gene are LNHDA and SQIVND (reference sequence). The CDR3 covers 15 residues. DNA for this receptor is not on file. The CDR3 spells CASSIQRGNTGELFF.

The CDR3 sequence is CASSEWVEGAGEQYF. V and J are TRBV10-1 and TRBJ2-7; the TCRdb call, TRBD2, lacks DNA for checking. The V gene's germline CDR1 is WNHNN and CDR2 SYGVQD (reference sequence). The CDR3 has 15 amino acids. DNA is not on record.

This rearrangement joins TRBV7-3 to TRBJ2-1; TCRdb outputs TRBD2, but without DNA this stays unchecked. CDR1 is SGHTA and CDR2 is FQGTGA in the germline V gene. This CDR3 region has 13 residues. The coding DNA is unavailable. Here the CDR3 reads CASSPREAFQQFF.

V is TRBV10-1 and J is TRBJ2-7; TCRdb names TRBD1, which stays unverified in the absence of DNA. Germline lookup yields CDR1 WNHNN and CDR2 SYGVQD (reference sequence). The CDR3 has 14 residues. DNA is not on record. CDR3 in amino acids: CASREGQGDHEQYF.

The chain's CDR3 is CASSRDRGRNYGYTF. V usage is TRBV5-1 and J usage is TRBJ1-2; as DNA is missing, the TRBD1 call by TCRdb cannot be tested. The CDR3 covers 15 residues. Only the protein sequence is given. Germline V gives CDR1 SGHRS, CDR2 YFSETQ.

The chain recombines TRBV5-1 with TRBJ2-1; TCRdb picks TRBD2, but there is no DNA to check that call. Germline V gene data show CDR1 as SGHRS and CDR2 as YFSETQ. The CDR3 runs to 14 residues. No coding sequence is recorded. CDR3 protein: CASSWRDSYNEQFF.

This chain uses TRBV4-1 with TRBJ2-1; the TCRdb call, TRBD2, lacks DNA for checking. The CDR3 has 18 amino acids. A DNA sequence was not provided. Germline CDR1 and CDR2: MGHRA and YSYEKL. CDR3 protein: CASSPDPGAGVLLNEQFF.

The V gene is TRBV29-1, the J gene TRBJ2-6; checking the TCRdb D call of TRBD2 is not possible without DNA. The CDR3 length is 16 residues. No nucleotide data were recorded. The V gene's germline CDR1 is SQVTM and CDR2 ANQGSEA. CDR3 residues: CSVDRESLSGANVLTF.

This chain uses TRBV9 with TRBJ1-4; TCRdb outputs TRBD1, but without DNA this stays unchecked. The germline gives CDR1 SGDLS, CDR2 YYNGEE. There are 16 residues in the CDR3. This entry has no DNA. CDR3 region: CASSVNPGQGSEKLFF.